The T cell receptor (beta chain) under discussion was sequenced for a study of T cell clonotyping in hematopoietic cell transplantation. The time point: recipient sample about 28 days before transplant, after cytoreduction. The assay was immunoSEQ multiplex PCR, and TCRdb's table has in-frame clones only and misses some. This table holds approximately 26,000 clones, more than 65% found once. This clone occurred a few times. Sequenced material: peripheral blood mononuclear cells, taken before stem cell transplant. This TCR was recovered from a woman aged 55-69 years with acute myeloid leukemia. Some clones in this sample may be carry-over from other donors' samples.

CDR3 sequence reads: CASSIYGIEAFF. The CDR3 region has the DNA TGTGCCAGTAGTATTTACGGGATTGAAGCTTTCTTT. The rearrangement joins TRBV19 to TRBJ1-1; D unclear. V was pared by 3 bases and J by 7 bases, with 9 bases between. CDR1 is LNHDA and CDR2 is SQIVND in the germline V gene (reference sequence). The CDR3 consists of 12 residues.